The clone carrying this T cell receptor beta chain was found a few times. Its specificity is unknown. V was pared by 10 bases and J by 4 bases, with 10 bases of the junction left unmatched. The V gene's germline CDR1 is MNHEY and CDR2 SVGAGI. This CDR3 region has 15 residues. MiXCR, applied by TCRdb to the 5' RACE reads, yields one record per CDR3 protein. The profile shows about 240,000 distinct CDR3 sequences, over 8.5% of them singletons. This sample is drawn from a study of T-cell memory formation after mild COVID-19. Broader study findings: Whereas later expanders leaned CD4+, clones contracting day 15 to 85 showed a balanced CD4/CD8 makeup.

The sequence was obtained from a man aged 18 to 35 who had mild COVID-19 (a few samples of this study predate the infection). Cell type and time point are not known. The specimen was PBMCs or a T cell subset sorted from them (not recorded which). The chain is built from TRBV6-5 and TRBJ1-5; 10 nucleotides match TRBD1. CDR3 amino acids: CATSPGTGANQPQHF. The CDR3 DNA reads TGTGCCACCTCTCCAGGGACAGGGGCGAATCAGCCCCAGCATTTT.